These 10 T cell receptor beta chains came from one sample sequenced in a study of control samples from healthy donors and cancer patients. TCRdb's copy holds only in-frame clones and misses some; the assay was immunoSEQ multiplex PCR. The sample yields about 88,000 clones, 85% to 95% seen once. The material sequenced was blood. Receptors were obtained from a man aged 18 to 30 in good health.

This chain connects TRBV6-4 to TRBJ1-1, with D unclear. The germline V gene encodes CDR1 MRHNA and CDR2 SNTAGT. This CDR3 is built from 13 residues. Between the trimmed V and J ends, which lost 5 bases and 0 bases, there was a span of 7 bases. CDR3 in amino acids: CASSLLMNTEAFF. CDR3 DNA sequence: TGTGCCAGCAGTCTCTTAATGAACACTGAAGCTTTCTTT.

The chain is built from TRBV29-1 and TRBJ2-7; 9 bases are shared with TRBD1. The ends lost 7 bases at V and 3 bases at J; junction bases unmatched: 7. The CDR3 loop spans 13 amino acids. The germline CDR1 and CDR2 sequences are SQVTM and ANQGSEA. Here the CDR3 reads CSARTGVGYEQYF. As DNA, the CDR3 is TGCAGCGCCCGGACAGGGGTTGGCTACGAGCAGTACTTC.

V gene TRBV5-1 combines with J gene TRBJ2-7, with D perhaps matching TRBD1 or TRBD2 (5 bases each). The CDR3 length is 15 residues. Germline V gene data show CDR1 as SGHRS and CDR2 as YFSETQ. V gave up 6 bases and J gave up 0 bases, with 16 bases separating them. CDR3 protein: CASTPGLGRSYEQYF. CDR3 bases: TGCGCCAGCACCCCTGGACTGGGGCGCTCCTACGAGCAGTACTTC.

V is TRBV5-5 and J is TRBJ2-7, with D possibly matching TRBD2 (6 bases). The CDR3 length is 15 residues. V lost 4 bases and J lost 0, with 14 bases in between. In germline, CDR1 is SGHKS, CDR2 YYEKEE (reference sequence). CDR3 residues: CASSKGPGASYEQYF. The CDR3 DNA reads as TGTGCCAGCAGCAAGGGACCGGGAGCCTCCTACGAGCAGTACTTC. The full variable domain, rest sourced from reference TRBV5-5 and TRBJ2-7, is DAGVTQSPTHLIKTRGQQVTLRCSPISGHKSVSWYQQVLGQGPQFIFQYYEKEERGRGNFPDRFSARQFPNYSSELNVNALLLGDSALYLCASSKGPGASYEQYFGPGTRLTVT.

Here the CDR3 reads CASQNREGQPQHF. In DNA, the CDR3 is TGTGCCAGCCAAAACAGGGAGGGTCAGCCCCAGCATTTT. The V call is TRBV25-1, the J call TRBJ1-5, with TRBD1 as a possible D gene (6 bases). This CDR3 is built from 13 residues. The V gene's germline CDR1 is MGHDK and CDR2 SYGVNS. The V end was cut by 8 bases, the J end by 6 bases, with 14 bases between. The full variable domain, with the rest looked up from reference TRBV25-1 and TRBJ1-5, is EADIYQTPRYLVIGTGKKITLECSQTMGHDKMYWYQQDPGMELHLIHYSYGVNSTEKGDLSSESTVSRIRTEHFPLTLESARPSHTSQYLCASQNREGQPQHFGDGTRLSIL.

The CDR3 DNA reads as TGTGCCAGCAGCTACACAGGGTTGAGTACTAACAATGAGCAGTTCTTC. The encoded protein is CASSYTGLSTNNEQFF. The V call is TRBV7-9, the J call TRBJ2-1, with D possibly being TRBD1 (6 bases). CDR1 SEHNR and CDR2 FQNEAQ come from the germline V gene (reference sequence). V lost 4 bases to trimming and J lost 5 bases, with 18 bases between them. This CDR3 is 16 amino acids long.

CDR3 DNA: TGTGCCAGTAGTACAGGGGGCGAGCAGTACTTC. Translating it yields CASSTGGEQYF. This chain connects TRBV19 to TRBJ2-7; 7 bases match TRBD1. The CDR3 totals 11 residues. V trimming: 4 bases; J trimming: 6 bases; junction bases outside the gene matches: 0. Germline CDR1 reads LNHDA; CDR2 reads SQIVND (reference sequence).

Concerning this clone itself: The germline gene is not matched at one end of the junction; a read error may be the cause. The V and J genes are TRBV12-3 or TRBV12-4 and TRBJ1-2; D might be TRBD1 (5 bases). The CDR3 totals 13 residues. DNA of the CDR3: TGTGCCAGCAGCTTAGGGACCGGCTATGGCTACACCTTC. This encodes CASSLGTGYGYTF.

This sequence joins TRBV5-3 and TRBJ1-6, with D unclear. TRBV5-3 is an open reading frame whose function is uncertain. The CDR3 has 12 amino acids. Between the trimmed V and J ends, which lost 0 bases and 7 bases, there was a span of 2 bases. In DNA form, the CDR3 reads TGTGCCAGAAGCTTGGCCAATTCACCCCTCCACTTT. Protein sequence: CARSLANSPLHF.

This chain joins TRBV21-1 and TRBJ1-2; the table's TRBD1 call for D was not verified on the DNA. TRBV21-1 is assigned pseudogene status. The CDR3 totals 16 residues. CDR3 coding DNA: TGTGCCAGCAGCAAAAAAGGGGGGACAGCTGTCTATGGCTACACCTTC. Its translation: CASSKKGGTAVYGYTF.